This entry describes one TCR beta chain. The antigen remains undetermined. The method was immunoSEQ multiplex PCR; TCRdb's version includes in-frame clones alone and lacks a portion of them. The sample includes tens of thousands of clones, around nine tenths of them seen just once. These data are taken from a study of OX40 agonist ivuxolimab in advanced cancers. Study as a whole: Therapy given before enrollment (anti-PD-1, anti-PD-L1 or anti-CTLA-4) was allowed, and around 40% had some.

V shed 3 bases, J shed 4 bases, and the junction held 2 bases outside the gene matches. The CDR3 length is 14 residues. The germline CDR1 and CDR2 sequences are SGHNT and YYREEE (reference sequence). Anyone with autoimmune disease history or systemic immunosuppression was excluded. Sampling of blood occurred at baseline, cycle 4 day 1, and cycle 7 day 1. Overall study results and limits: The study observed clonal expansion of CD4+ and CD8+ blood T cells by week 6 at 0.1 to 3.0 mg/kg.

The receptor was derived from an adult with an advanced solid tumor such as melanoma, head and neck, liver or kidney cancer. The chain has TRBV5-4 and TRBJ1-4; 8 nucleotides line up with TRBD1. This specimen was CD4+ or CD8+ T cells sorted from blood, taken in a trial of the OX40 agonist ivuxolimab. DNA of the CDR3: TGTGCCAGCAGCTACGGACAGGGTAATGAAAAACTGTTTTTT. The encoded protein is CASSYGQGNEKLFF.